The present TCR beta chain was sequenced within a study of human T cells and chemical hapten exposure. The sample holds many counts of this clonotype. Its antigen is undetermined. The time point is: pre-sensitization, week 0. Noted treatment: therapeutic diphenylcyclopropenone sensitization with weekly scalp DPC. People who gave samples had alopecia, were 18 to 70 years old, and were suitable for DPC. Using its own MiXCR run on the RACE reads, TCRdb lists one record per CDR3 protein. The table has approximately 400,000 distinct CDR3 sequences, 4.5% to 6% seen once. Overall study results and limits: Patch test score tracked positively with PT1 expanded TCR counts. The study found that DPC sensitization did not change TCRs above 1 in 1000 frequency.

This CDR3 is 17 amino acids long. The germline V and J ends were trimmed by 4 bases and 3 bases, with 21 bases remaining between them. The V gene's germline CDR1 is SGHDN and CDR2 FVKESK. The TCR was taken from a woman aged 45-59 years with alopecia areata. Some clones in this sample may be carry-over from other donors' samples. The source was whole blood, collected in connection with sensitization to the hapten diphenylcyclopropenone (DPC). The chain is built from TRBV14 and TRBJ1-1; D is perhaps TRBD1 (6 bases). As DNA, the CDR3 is TGTGCCAGCAGCCCAGGGGCAGGGGAACTGGGCGACACTGAAGCTTTCTTT. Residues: CASSPGAGELGDTEAFF. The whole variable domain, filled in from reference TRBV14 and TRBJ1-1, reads EAGVTQFPSHSVIEKGQTVTLRCDPISGHDNLYWYRRVMGKEIKFLLHFVKESKQDESGMPNNRFLAERTGGTYSTLKVQPAELEDSGVYFCASSPGAGELGDTEAFFGQGTRLTVV.